This is a list of T cell receptor beta chains from one sample in a study of cytomegalovirus exposure and HLA in healthy donors. The table came from immunoSEQ multiplex PCR; TCRdb's copy has only in-frame clones and leaves some out. The sample lists approximately 41,000 clones, just under 95% occurring once. Sequencing was carried out using PBMCs. The receptors stem from a man aged 18 to 30 in good health and CMV-seronegative. The conserved cysteine and the conserved F or W are not part of the CDR3 here. The D gene is left open where the match is weak. Clone size is shown for a subset of rows, as once, few, many or a class of expanded clone.

clone size: .; V gene: TRBV2; D gene: .; J gene: TRBJ2-5; CDR3 protein: ASRGSGTQY
clone size: .; V gene: TRBV6-5; D gene: .; J gene: TRBJ2-5; CDR3 protein: ASSSVGRETQY
clone size: .; V gene: TRBV11-2; D gene: TRBD1; J gene: TRBJ1-3; CDR3 protein: ASSLDPPTGRNTIY
clone size: .; V gene: TRBV10-3; D gene: .; J gene: TRBJ2-5; CDR3 protein: ASGRGIEETQY
clone size: .; V gene: TRBV6-1; D gene: TRBD1; J gene: TRBJ2-1; CDR3 protein: ASSEPGQTYNEQF
clone size: .; V gene: TRBV19; D gene: TRBD1; J gene: TRBJ2-3; CDR3 protein: ASRPVLGTELEDTQY
clone size: .; V gene: TRBV27; D gene: .; J gene: TRBJ1-2; CDR3 protein: ASSFHPGQNYGYT
clone size: .; V gene: TRBV6-5; D gene: TRBD1; J gene: TRBJ1-2; CDR3 protein: ASRPGTESGYT
clone size: .; V gene: TRBV6-1; D gene: TRBD1; J gene: TRBJ2-7; CDR3 protein: ASLASDRAYEQY
clone size: once; V gene: TRBV9; D gene: TRBD1; J gene: TRBJ2-7; CDR3 protein: ASSPQGEPSYEQY
clone size: .; V gene: TRBV5-1; D gene: TRBD2; J gene: TRBJ2-1; CDR3 protein: ASSLEGGERGHEQF
clone size: .; V gene: TRBV11-2; D gene: TRBD2; J gene: TRBJ2-3; CDR3 protein: ASSSGLVQTDTQY
clone size: .; V gene: TRBV9; D gene: .; J gene: TRBJ2-3; CDR3 protein: ASSVRTSTDTQY
clone size: .; V gene: TRBV7-8; D gene: .; J gene: TRBJ2-5; CDR3 protein: ASSRRGGGLY
clone size: .; V gene: TRBV7-3; D gene: .; J gene: TRBJ2-1; CDR3 protein: ASSLSMSYNEQF
clone size: .; V gene: TRBV2; D gene: TRBD1; J gene: TRBJ1-2; CDR3 protein: ASSDPRQGAGGYT
clone size: .; V gene: TRBV19; D gene: TRBD1; J gene: TRBJ2-5; CDR3 protein: ASSTTGSSYGTQY
clone size: .; V gene: TRBV5-1; D gene: TRBD2; J gene: TRBJ2-3; CDR3 protein: ASSLRGGYADTQY
clone size: .; V gene: TRBV18; D gene: .; J gene: TRBJ1-2; CDR3 protein: ASSPLRQSGLYGYT
clone size: once; V gene: TRBV6-1; D gene: TRBD2; J gene: TRBJ2-3; CDR3 protein: ASSVGSGATDTQY
clone size: .; V gene: TRBV6-1; D gene: TRBD2; J gene: TRBJ2-2; CDR3 protein: ASAASGDTGELF
clone size: .; V gene: TRBV6-6; D gene: TRBD1; J gene: TRBJ1-1; CDR3 protein: ASSQPGQAGTEAF